Each of the 23 T cell receptor beta chains below was sequenced from the same sample in a study of CD8 T cells in seronegative destructive rheumatoid arthritis. This table comes from immunoSEQ multiplex PCR, and its TCRdb copy is limited to in-frame clones, with some not included. The sample lists 13,000 or so clones, about four fifths occurring once. Sequencing was carried out using CD8+ T cells from blood. The origin of the receptors is a woman between 25 and 49 years old with seronegative destructive rheumatoid arthritis.

The chain links TRBV6-4 to TRBJ2-3; the D gene is possibly TRBD1 (5 bases). The germline V gene has CDR1 MRHNA and CDR2 SNTAGT. V gave up 2 bases and J gave up 0 bases, with 9 bases separating them. The CDR3 runs 15 residues. The CDR3 here is CASSDGQGSTDTQYF. As DNA, the CDR3 is TGTGCCAGCAGTGACGGTCAGGGAAGCACAGATACGCAGTATTTT.

V and J are TRBV4-1 and TRBJ1-6; weak D call: TRBD1 (5 bases). CDR1 is MGHRA and CDR2 is YSYEKL in the germline V gene. V lost 1 base and J 6 bases, leaving 13 bases between the germline ends. The CDR3 totals 16 residues. The CDR3 DNA sequence: TGCGCCAGCAGCCAAGGGGGGGACGGACGTAATTCACCCCTCCACTTT. It specifies CASSQGGDGRNSPLHF.

J is TRBJ1-1 and V is TRBV7-9; possible D gene TRBD1, 6 bases. This CDR3 region has 13 residues. V was cut by 3 bases and J by 1 base, with 6 bases left in between. Germline CDR1 SEHNR, CDR2 FQNEAQ (reference sequence). The CDR3 loop is CASSLDRNTEAFF. As DNA, the CDR3 is TGTGCCAGCAGCTTGGACAGGAACACTGAAGCTTTCTTT.

The chain employs TRBV5-1 and TRBJ1-4; TRBD1 agrees at 8 bases. The CDR3 is 15 amino acids. The V gene end was trimmed by 4 bases and the J gene end by 4 bases; junction bases not matched to a gene: 6. Per germline, CDR1 SGHRS and CDR2 YFSETQ. In DNA, the CDR3 is TGCGCCAGCAGCCTTCGGACAGGGTATAATGAAAAACTGTTTTTT. Translating gives CASSLRTGYNEKLFF.

This chain joins TRBV6-6 and TRBJ2-7; the D gene is possibly TRBD1 (6 bases). This CDR3 contains 15 residues. The germline V gene encodes CDR1 MNHNY and CDR2 SVGAGI (reference sequence). With 6 bases removed from V and 1 base from J, the gap between germline ends came to 16 bases. This CDR3 is CASRTGQSPSYEQYF. The CDR3 DNA reads as TGTGCCAGCAGAACAGGACAGTCCCCGTCCTACGAGCAGTACTTC.

J is TRBJ1-2 and V is TRBV28; 9 bases are a match to TRBD1. With 4 bases clipped from V and 4 bases from J, the junction kept 7 bases outside the gene matches. The CDR3 has 15 amino acids. Germline CDR1 is MDHEN and CDR2 is SYDVKM. The CDR3 spells CASSSSDRGGYGYTF. CDR3 nucleotides: TGTGCCAGCAGTTCCTCGGACAGGGGAGGCTATGGCTACACCTTC.

The V call is TRBV19, the J call TRBJ2-2; D call uncertain. Trimming cost V 9 bases and J 4 bases, with 9 bases left between them. The CDR3 extends over 12 amino acids. The germline CDR1 and CDR2 sequences are LNHDA and SQIVND (reference sequence). The CDR3 bases are TGTGCCAGCCTTAGTTTCACCGGGGAGCTGTTTTTT. This gives the protein CASLSFTGELFF.

This clone was detected only once. A junction end diverges from the germline sequence, so it may reflect a read error. This chain joins TRBV7-9 and TRBJ2-3; 8 bases align to TRBD1. The CDR3 runs 14 residues. In germline, CDR1 is SEHNR, CDR2 FQNEAQ (reference sequence). Written as DNA, the CDR3 is TGTGCCACCAGCTCGGACAGGGTGACAGATACGCAGTATTTT. It encodes CATSSDRVTDTQYF.

The chain combines TRBV13 with TRBJ2-1; D is perhaps TRBD2 (6 bases). Per the germline V gene, CDR1 is PRHDT and CDR2 is FYEKMQ (reference sequence). The CDR3 is 15 amino acids. The germline V and J ends were trimmed by 5 bases and 3 bases, with 14 bases remaining between them. CDR3 sequence reads: CASSTRGSLYNEQFF. CDR3 nucleotide sequence: TGTGCCAGCAGCACCCGGGGGAGCCTCTACAATGAGCAGTTCTTC.

This clone was detected only a few times. CDR3 in amino acids: CAWSPRRGDSYNEQFF. CDR3 nucleotides: TGTGCCTGGAGTCCAAGACGCGGGGACAGTTACAATGAGCAGTTCTTC. V is TRBV30 and J is TRBJ2-1, with D maybe TRBD1 (7 bases). There are 16 residues in the CDR3. Trimming removed 2 bases from V and 4 bases from J, with 18 bases in between. The V gene's germline CDR1 is GTSNPN and CDR2 SVGIG (reference sequence). The full variable domain, in which reference TRBV30 and TRBJ2-1 provide the parts outside the CDR3, is SQTIHQWPATLVQPVGSPLSLECTVEGTSNPNLYWYRQAAGRGLQLLFYSVGIGQISSEVPQNLSASRPQDRQFILSSKKLLLSDSGFYLCAWSPRRGDSYNEQFFGPGTRLTVL.

This rearrangement joins TRBV6-5 to TRBJ2-2; 13 bases agree with TRBD2. The germline V gene has CDR1 MNHEY and CDR2 SVGAGI. This CDR3 contains 13 residues. J was trimmed by 10 bases and V by 6 bases; bases with no gene match: 2. The CDR3: CASRGTSGAELFF. The DNA for the CDR3 is TGTGCCAGCAGGGGGACTAGCGGGGCGGAGCTGTTTTTT.

This chain connects TRBV2 to TRBJ1-5; unclear D gene. This CDR3 comprises 15 residues. The germline CDR1 and CDR2 sequences are SNHLY and FYNNEI. Between the trimmed V and J ends, which lost 1 base and 5 bases, there was a span of 12 bases. The CDR3 sequence: CASSEVGPYDQPQHF. In DNA form, the CDR3 reads TGTGCCAGCAGTGAAGTGGGCCCGTACGATCAGCCCCAGCATTTT.

The chain carries TRBV4-1 and TRBJ2-7; 11 nucleotides agree with TRBD1. V gave up 5 bases and J gave up 4 bases; unmatched junction bases: 4. CDR3 size: 14 residues. Germline CDR1 is MGHRA and CDR2 is YSYEKL. CDR3 in DNA: TGCGCCAGCAGCGCGGGACAGGGGGATTACGAGCAGTACGTC. It yields the protein CASSAGQGDYEQYV.

For this clone: Distinct nucleotide sequences in the sample also encode this CDR3. The chain employs TRBV27 and TRBJ2-7, with TRBD1 matching 7 bases. The CDR3 is made up of 14 amino acids. V was clipped by 6 bases and J by 4 bases; unmatched bases: 9. Germline assignment: CDR1 MNHEY and CDR2 SMNVEV (reference sequence). This CDR3 reads CASSPGTTGYEQYF. The CDR3 coding sequence is TGTGCCAGCAGCCCTGGGACGACAGGGTACGAGCAGTACTTC.

V gene TRBV9 combines with J gene TRBJ2-2; D perhaps matches TRBD1 (5 bases). Deletions cut 2 bases from V and 0 bases from J, with 8 bases between. The CDR3 runs 15 residues. Germline values: CDR1 SGDLS, CDR2 YYNGEE. CDR3 sequence (DNA): TGTGCCAGCAGCGTTCAGGGAACGAACACCGGGGAGCTGTTTTTT. This sequence encodes CASSVQGTNTGELFF.

This clone was seen more than once but under ten times. This chain links TRBV30 with TRBJ1-1, with D perhaps TRBD1 (6 bases). Germline CDR1 GTSNPN, CDR2 SVGIG (reference sequence). CDR3 size: 13 residues. Trimming removed 0 bases from V and 4 bases from J, with 9 bases in between. The CDR3: CAWSVAGATEAFF. CDR3 nucleotides: TGTGCCTGGAGTGTAGCAGGGGCCACTGAAGCTTTCTTT.

This clone was detected once. The chain joins TRBV7-9 to TRBJ2-2, with 10 bases aligning to TRBD1. Trimming at V came to 6 bases and at J to 4 bases, leaving 11 bases not matched to a gene. CDR1 is SEHNR and CDR2 is FQNEAQ in the germline V gene (reference sequence). This CDR3 has 17 amino acids. CDR3 protein: CASRVGGQGLLTGELFF. CDR3 coding DNA: TGTGCCAGCAGAGTTGGGGGACAGGGGCTTCTCACCGGGGAGCTGTTTTTT.

The rearrangement links TRBV4-1 to TRBJ2-1; D perhaps matches TRBD1 (6 bases). The CDR3 covers 16 residues. The germline V gene encodes CDR1 MGHRA and CDR2 YSYEKL. Deletions cut 1 base from V and 4 bases from J, with 14 bases between. CDR3 in amino acids: CASSQVVQGVYNEQFF. The CDR3 coding sequence is TGCGCCAGCAGCCAAGTAGTACAGGGAGTTTACAATGAGCAGTTCTTC.

The rearrangement links TRBV2 to TRBJ1-1, with 7 bases identical to TRBD1. From germline, CDR1 is SNHLY and CDR2 FYNNEI. J gave up 5 bases and V 9 bases, and 6 bases lay outside the gene matches. There are 12 residues in the CDR3. CDR3 nucleotide sequence: TGTGCCAGTGGACAGGAATATACTGAAGCTTTCTTT. Translation gives CASGQEYTEAFF.

This chain connects TRBV6-1 to TRBJ1-2; 8 nucleotides align to TRBD1. Germline V gene lookup returns CDR1 MNHNS and CDR2 SASEGT. V was pared by 6 bases and J by 9 bases, with 12 bases of the junction left unmatched. The CDR3 spans 14 residues. The CDR3 sequence is CASRKGTGVDSYTF. Here the CDR3 DNA reads TGTGCCAGCAGGAAAGGGACAGGCGTTGACAGCTACACCTTC.

The V call is TRBV4-1, the J call TRBJ1-4; 7 nucleotides align to TRBD1. This CDR3 region has 16 residues. Losses at the gene ends were 4 bases for V and 5 bases for J; bases not matched to a gene: 10. The germline V gene encodes CDR1 MGHRA and CDR2 YSYEKL. This CDR3 is CASSLPRGQVNEKLFF. The CDR3 nucleotides read TGCGCCAGCAGCCTCCCAAGAGGACAGGTCAATGAAAAACTGTTTTTT.

This chain connects TRBV28 to TRBJ2-1, with 7 bases aligning to TRBD2. CDR3 length: 16 residues. The V and J ends lost 6 bases and 0 bases, in that order; junction bases with no gene match: 8. The germline gives CDR1 MDHEN, CDR2 SYDVKM. DNA of the CDR3: TGTGCCAGCAGCCCCTCTCGCGGGAGCTCCTACAATGAGCAGTTCTTC. It encodes CASSPSRGSSYNEQFF.

Only one count was recorded for this clone. This chain connects TRBV11-2 to TRBJ2-7, with 8 bases lining up with TRBD2. Germline V CDR1 and CDR2: SGHAT, FQNNGV. J was trimmed by 4 bases and V by 3 bases; bases with no gene match: 11. The CDR3 runs 16 residues. CDR3 protein: CASSLYPRGGQYEQYF. Written as DNA, the CDR3 is TGTGCCAGCAGCTTGTACCCCCGGGGGGGGCAGTACGAGCAGTACTTC.